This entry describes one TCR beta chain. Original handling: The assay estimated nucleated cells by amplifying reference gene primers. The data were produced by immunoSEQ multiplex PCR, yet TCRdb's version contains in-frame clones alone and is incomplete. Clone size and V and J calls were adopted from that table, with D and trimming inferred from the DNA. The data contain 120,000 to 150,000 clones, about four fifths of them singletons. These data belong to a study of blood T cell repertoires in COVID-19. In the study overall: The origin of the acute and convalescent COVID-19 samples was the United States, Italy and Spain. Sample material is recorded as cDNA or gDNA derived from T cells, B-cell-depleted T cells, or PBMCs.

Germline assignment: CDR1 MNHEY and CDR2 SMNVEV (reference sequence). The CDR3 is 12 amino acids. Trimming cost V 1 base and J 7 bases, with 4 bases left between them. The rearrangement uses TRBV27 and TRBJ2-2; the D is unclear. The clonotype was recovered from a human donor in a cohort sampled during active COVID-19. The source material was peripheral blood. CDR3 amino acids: CASSLLVGELFF. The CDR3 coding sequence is TGTGCCAGCAGTTTATTAGTCGGGGAGCTGTTTTTT.